The clone carrying this T cell receptor beta chain was counted at least ten times. It was uncontrolled infection, other autoimmune disease, pregnancy or lactation that excluded patients. The entry originates in a study of T cells in Graves' hyperthyroidism and ophthalmopathy. The CDR3 loop spans 14 amino acids. The germline gives CDR1 DFQATT, CDR2 SNEGSKA (reference sequence). The trim removed 4 bases at V and 5 bases at J, leaving 5 bases unmatched. TCR beta CDR3 region amplification was performed from RNA transcripts. The HTBI primer set was used in a first-round RT-PCR of the TCR CDR3. One entry per CDR3 protein results from TCRdb running MiXCR on the multiplex PCR reads. This sample has 200,000 to 250,000 distinct CDR3 sequences; about 17% occur once, and the top ten carry roughly two fifths.

The clonotype originates from a man in his forties with Graves' hyperthyroidism. The chain is built from TRBV20-1 and TRBJ2-5; 12 bases line up with TRBD2. Sequencing was carried out using blood. The CDR3: CSAILAGGGETQYF. Here the CDR3 DNA reads TGCAGTGCTATACTAGCGGGGGGAGGGGAGACCCAGTACTTC.